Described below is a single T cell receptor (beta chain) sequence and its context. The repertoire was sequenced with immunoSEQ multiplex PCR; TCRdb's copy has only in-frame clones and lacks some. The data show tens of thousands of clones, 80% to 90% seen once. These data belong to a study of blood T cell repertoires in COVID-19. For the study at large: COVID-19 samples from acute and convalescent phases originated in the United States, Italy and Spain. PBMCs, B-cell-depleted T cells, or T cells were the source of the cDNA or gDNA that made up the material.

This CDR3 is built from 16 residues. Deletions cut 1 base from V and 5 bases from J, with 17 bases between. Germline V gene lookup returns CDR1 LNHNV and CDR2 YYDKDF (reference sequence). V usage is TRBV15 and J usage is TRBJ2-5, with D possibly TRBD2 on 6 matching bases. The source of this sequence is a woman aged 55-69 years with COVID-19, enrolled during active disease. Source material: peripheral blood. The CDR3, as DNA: TGTGCCACCAGCAGAGGGACTACTCGGTACGGGGAGACCCAGTACTTC. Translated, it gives CATSRGTTRYGETQYF.